A selection of T cell receptor beta chains follows, all from one sample in a study of cytomegalovirus exposure and HLA in healthy donors. Generated by immunoSEQ multiplex PCR, the TCRdb table keeps only in-frame clones and is missing some. This sample has around 170,000 clones; 65% to 90% occur once, and the top ten carry over 5.5%. Sample: PBMCs. The receptors come from a man aged 35 to 55 in good health and CMV-seropositive. CDR3s include the opening cysteine and the closing phenylalanine or tryptophan. Each record gives: D gene, clone size, V gene, J gene, CDR3 DNA, CDR3 protein. The D gene is left open where the match is weak. The size of a clone is reported for some rows only, either as once, few or many, or as a class for expanded clones.

-,few,TRBV27,TRBJ1-4,TGTGCCAGCAGTCCCCAGGGTCGGGCAAAGGAAAAACTGTTTTTT,CASSPQGRAKEKLFF
-,-,TRBV5-1,TRBJ2-2,TGCGCCAGCAGGGAACAGGGAGACACCGGGGAGCTGTTTTTT,CASREQGDTGELFF
TRBD1,-,TRBV2,TRBJ2-7,TGTGCCAGCAGGGGTCCGGGACAGGGATCGGGGCAGTACTTC,CASRGPGQGSGQYF
-,-,TRBV29-1,TRBJ2-7,TGCAGCGTTGCGGAGAACTACGAGCAGTACTTC,CSVAENYEQYF
-,-,TRBV11-1,TRBJ2-7,TGTGCCAGCAGCTTAACGGACAGCTACTCCTACGAGCAGTACTTC,CASSLTDSYSYEQYF
-,-,TRBV6-5,TRBJ1-5,TGTGCCAGCAGTTTAGGCGGGGAACAGCCCCAGCATTTT,CASSLGGEQPQHF
TRBD2,-,TRBV13,TRBJ2-7,TGTGCCAGCAGCTTTGGGGGCGGGGGGGCTTACGAGCAGTACTTC,CASSFGGGGAYEQYF
-,-,TRBV4-3,TRBJ2-5,TGCGCCAGCAGCCAAGAATTAGGGCGGGTAGAGACCCAGTACTTC,CASSQELGRVETQYF
TRBD1,-,TRBV6-5,TRBJ1-1,TGTGCCACCCACTGGGAGGACAGGGCAGTTGAAGCTTTCTTT,CATHWEDRAVEAFF
TRBD1,-,TRBV10-3,TRBJ2-7,TGTGCCATCAGCGGACAGGGTTTAGTCGACGAGCAGTACTTC,CAISGQGLVDEQYF
-,-,TRBV7-3,TRBJ1-4,TGTGCCAGCAGCCCGGGGTATGGGGAAAAACTGTTTTTT,CASSPGYGEKLFF
-,-,TRBV18,TRBJ2-1,TGTGCCAGCACACAGAGGTCGCACAATGAGCAGTTCTTC,CASTQRSHNEQFF
TRBD1,-,TRBV13,TRBJ2-7,TGTGCCAGCAGCAAATCAACAGGGGCCTCCTACGAGCAGTACTTC,CASSKSTGASYEQYF
TRBD2,-,TRBV7-2,TRBJ2-1,TGTGCCAGCAGCCCGCCTAGCGGGGGATTCTCCTACAATGAGCAGTTCTTC,CASSPPSGGFSYNEQFF
TRBD2,-,TRBV27,TRBJ2-5,TGTGCCAGCAGCTCGATACTAGCGGGGGTGTCAGAGACCCAGTACTTC,CASSSILAGVSETQYF
-,-,TRBV7-2,TRBJ2-7,TGTGCCAGCAGCTTAGGGACAGTCTCCTACGAGCAGTACTTC,CASSLGTVSYEQYF
TRBD1,-,TRBV5-6,TRBJ1-2,TGTGCCAGCAGCTTGGCCCGGGACAGAGGCTATGGCTACACCTTC,CASSLARDRGYGYTF
-,-,TRBV28,TRBJ2-3,TGTGCCAGCAGTTTTTTCACAGGGCTAGGAGATACGCAGTATTTT,CASSFFTGLGDTQYF
-,once,TRBV5-4,TRBJ1-5,TGTGCCAGCAGCCTCGGACCTGGGGGCCAGCCCCAGCATTTT,CASSLGPGGQPQHF
TRBD1,-,TRBV11-2,TRBJ2-5,TGTGCCAGCAGCTTAGGGGACCTGACAGGGGCAAGAGAGACCCAGTACTTC,CASSLGDLTGARETQYF
-,-,TRBV28,TRBJ2-4,TGTGCCAGCAGTTCTCAGACAGGTTCCTCGTTGGGAAACATTCAGTACTTC,CASSSQTGSSLGNIQYF
-,-,TRBV7-2,TRBJ1-2,TGTGCCAGCAGCGCTCGACAGGTCGGCTATGGCTACACCTTC,CASSARQVGYGYTF
-,-,TRBV29-1,TRBJ2-7,TGCAGCGTTGAAGGGCCAGGGAACGAATACGAGCAGTACTTC,CSVEGPGNEYEQYF
TRBD2,-,TRBV30,TRBJ2-3,TGTGCCTGGAGCCGGACTAGCGGGGCAGATACGCAGTATTTT,CAWSRTSGADTQYF
TRBD2,few,TRBV25-1,TRBJ2-5,TGTGCCAGCAGTTGGACTAGCGTGGGGGAGACCCAGTACTTC,CASSWTSVGETQYF
TRBD1,few,TRBV4-3,TRBJ1-3,TGCGCCAGCAGCCAAGGGACAGGGATGACTGGAAACACCATATATTTT,CASSQGTGMTGNTIYF
-,few,TRBV5-1,TRBJ1-4,TGCGCCAGCAGCTTGTTACAGTCGGGGGCTAATGAAAAACTGTTTTTT,CASSLLQSGANEKLFF
TRBD1,-,TRBV28,TRBJ1-2,TGTGCCAGCAGTTCTGGACAGGGAGGGATAAGGGTCAATGGCTACACCTTC,CASSSGQGGIRVNGYTF
-,once,TRBV7-9,TRBJ1-3,TGTGCCAGCAGTCAAGACGACGCGGGGTCTGGAAACACCATATATTTT,CASSQDDAGSGNTIYF
-,-,TRBV7-9,TRBJ1-4,TGTGCCAGCAGCTTAGTCCCTCCTAATGAAAAACTGTTTTTT,CASSLVPPNEKLFF
TRBD2,-,TRBV7-9,TRBJ2-7,TGTTCCAGCAGCTCCCCGCGGCTGGGAGGGCAAAATGAGCAGTACTTC,CSSSSPRLGGQNEQYF